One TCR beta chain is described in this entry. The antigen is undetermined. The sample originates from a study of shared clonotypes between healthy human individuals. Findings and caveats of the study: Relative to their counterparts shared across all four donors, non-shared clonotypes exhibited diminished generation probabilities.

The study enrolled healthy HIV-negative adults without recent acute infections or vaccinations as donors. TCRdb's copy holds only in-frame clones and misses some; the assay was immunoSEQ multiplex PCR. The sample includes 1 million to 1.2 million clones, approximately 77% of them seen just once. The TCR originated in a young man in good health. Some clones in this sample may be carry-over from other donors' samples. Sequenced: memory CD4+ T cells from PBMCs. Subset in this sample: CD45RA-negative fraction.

The CDR3 protein is CASSISPGAAREQYF. The CDR3 DNA sequence: TGTGCCAGTAGTATTAGTCCCGGGGCCGCGCGCGAGCAGTACTTC. The rearrangement joins TRBV19 to TRBJ2-7; D is perhaps TRBD1 or TRBD2 (5 bases each). CDR1 and CDR2 from the germline V gene are LNHDA and SQIVND (reference sequence). The CDR3 spans 15 residues. Trimming left V 3 bases short and J 6 bases short, with 18 bases between.